The T cell receptor (beta chain) under discussion was sequenced for a study of identical twins. In this sample, this clonotype turned up a few times. What it binds is not known. General study results and limits: The study found weaker excess twin sharing in beta out-of-frame sequences. Zero-insertion analyses were open to partial confounding by invariant MAIT and iNKT cells. Out-of-frame alpha sequences common to twins exhibited a surplus of low generation probability.

CDR3 length: 13 amino acids. Germline assignment: CDR1 ENHRY and CDR2 SYGVKD. V dropped 9 bases and J dropped 5; count of bases not matched to a gene: 5. It was template switching that added a universal primer site, and there were unique molecular identifiers on the cDNA. TCRdb ran MiXCR on the 5' RACE reads and lists one entry per CDR3 protein. Here the sample spans 400,000 to 550,000 distinct CDR3 sequences, around an eighth being singletons. This same sample was also taken into another study, of yellow fever vaccine responses in identical twins.

The rearrangement links TRBV10-3 to TRBJ2-1, with 9 positions matching TRBD1. Input material: CD4+ T cells sorted from blood. This TCR derives from a woman between 18 and 30 years old in good health. CDR3 in amino acids: CAIDRGVNNEQFF. For the CDR3, the DNA is TGTGCCATAGACAGGGGGGTAAACAATGAGCAGTTCTTC.